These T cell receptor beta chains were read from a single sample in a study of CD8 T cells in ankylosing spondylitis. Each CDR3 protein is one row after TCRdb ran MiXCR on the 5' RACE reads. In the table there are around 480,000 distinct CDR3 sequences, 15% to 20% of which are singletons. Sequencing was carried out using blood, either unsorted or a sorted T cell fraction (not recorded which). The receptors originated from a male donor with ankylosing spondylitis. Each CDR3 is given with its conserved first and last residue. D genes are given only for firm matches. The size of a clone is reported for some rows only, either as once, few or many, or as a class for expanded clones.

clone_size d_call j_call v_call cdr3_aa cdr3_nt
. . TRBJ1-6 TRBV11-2 CASSSTGWSPLHF TGTGCCAGCAGCAGTACAGGGTGGTCACCCCTCCACTTT
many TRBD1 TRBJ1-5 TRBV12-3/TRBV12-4 CASSWTGSLDQPQHF TGTGCCAGCAGCTGGACAGGGTCTTTGGATCAGCCCCAGCATTTT
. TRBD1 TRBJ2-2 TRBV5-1 CASSLEGGNGELFF TGCGCCAGCAGCTTGGAAGGGGGCAACGGGGAGCTGTTTTTT
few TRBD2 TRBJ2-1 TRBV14 CASSQDYQSGEEQFF TGTGCCAGCAGCCAAGATTACCAGAGCGGGGAGGAGCAGTTCTTC
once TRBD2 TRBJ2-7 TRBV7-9 CASSLDLAGAGQYF TGTGCCAGCAGCTTAGACTTAGCGGGAGCAGGGCAGTACTTC
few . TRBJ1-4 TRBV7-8 CASSTDIDSGEKLFF TGTGCCAGCAGCACCGACATCGACTCGGGGGAAAAACTGTTTTTT
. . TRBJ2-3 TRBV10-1 CASPDTQYF TGCGCCAGCCCAGATACGCAGTATTTT
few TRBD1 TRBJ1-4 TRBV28 CASSSGQKAGEKLFF TGTGCCAGCAGTTCGGGACAGAAGGCAGGAGAAAAACTGTTTTTT
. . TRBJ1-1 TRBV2 CASRELNTEAFF TGTGCCAGCAGGGAGCTGAACACTGAAGCTTTCTTT
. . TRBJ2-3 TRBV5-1 CASSWGRSTDTQYF TGCGCCAGCAGCTGGGGACGGAGCACAGATACGCAGTATTTT
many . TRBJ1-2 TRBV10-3 CAISESSGDGYTF TGTGCCATCAGTGAGTCTAGCGGGGATGGCTACACCTTC
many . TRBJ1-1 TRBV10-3 CAISFTGLGAFF TGTGCCATCAGTTTTACAGGGTTGGGAGCTTTCTTT
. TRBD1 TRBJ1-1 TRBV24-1 CATSDPGQGGEAFF TGTGCCACCAGTGACCCGGGACAGGGCGGTGAAGCTTTCTTT
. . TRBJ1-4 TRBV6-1 CASSESNTNEKLFF TGTGCCAGCAGTGAGTCGAATACTAATGAAAAACTGTTTTTT
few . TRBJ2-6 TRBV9 CASSPGTGANVLTF TGTGCCAGCAGCCCAGGGACTGGGGCCAACGTCCTGACTTTC
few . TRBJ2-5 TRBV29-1 CSVEGGAETQYF TGCAGCGTTGAGGGCGGGGCAGAGACCCAGTACTTC
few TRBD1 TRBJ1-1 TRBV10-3 CAISEPPKRTGSAEAFF TGTGCCATCAGTGAGCCCCCAAAGCGGACAGGGAGCGCTGAAGCTTTCTTT
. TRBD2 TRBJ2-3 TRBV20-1 CSASISGSWGTQYF TGCAGTGCTAGTATTAGCGGGAGTTGGGGTACGCAGTATTTT
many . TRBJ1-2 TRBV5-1 CASSLAWTENGYTF TGCGCCAGCAGCTTGGCTTGGACGGAAAATGGCTACACCTTC
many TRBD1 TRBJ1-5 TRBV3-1 CASSPGTGNKGQHF TGTGCCAGCAGCCCCGGGACAGGAAATAAGGGCCAGCATTTT
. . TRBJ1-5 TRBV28 CASSLGAALYSNQPQHF TGTGCCAGCAGTTTAGGGGCGGCACTCTATAGCAATCAGCCCCAGCATTTT
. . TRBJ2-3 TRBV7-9 CASSLAVAPPDTQYF TGTGCCAGCAGCTTAGCGGTAGCCCCCCCAGATACGCAGTATTTT
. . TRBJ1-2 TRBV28 CASSLQGVEGYTF TGTGCCAGCAGTTTACAGGGTGTAGAGGGCTACACCTTC
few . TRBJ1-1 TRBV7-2 CASSLAPTWNTEAFF TGTGCCAGCAGCTTAGCGCCGACATGGAACACTGAAGCTTTCTTT
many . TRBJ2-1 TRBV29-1 CSVEIPRGYVYNEQFF TGCAGCGTTGAAATTCCGAGGGGTTATGTATACAATGAGCAGTTCTTC
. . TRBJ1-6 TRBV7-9 CASSPQTVAYNSPLHF TGTGCCAGCAGCCCTCAGACAGTCGCCTATAATTCACCCCTCCACTTT
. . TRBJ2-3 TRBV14 CASSQDLGVGTTDTQYF TGTGCCAGCAGCCAAGATCTAGGAGTCGGGACCACAGATACGCAGTATTTT
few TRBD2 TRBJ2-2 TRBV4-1 CASSQEGGGAAGELFF TGCGCCAGCAGCCAAGAGGGCGGGGGGGCCGCCGGGGAGCTGTTTTTT
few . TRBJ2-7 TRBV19 CASKPQGGEQYF TGTGCCAGCAAACCCCAGGGAGGCGAGCAGTACTTC
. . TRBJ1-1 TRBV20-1 CSARDSGRLMNTEAFF TGCAGTGCTAGAGATTCGGGACGTCTAATGAACACTGAAGCTTTCTTT
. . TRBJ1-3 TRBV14 CASSQGSDSGNTIYF TGTGCCAGCAGCCAGGGGAGCGACTCTGGAAACACCATATATTTT
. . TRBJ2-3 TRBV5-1 CASHSGRVTDTQYF TGCGCCAGCCATTCGGGACGGGTCACAGATACGCAGTATTTT
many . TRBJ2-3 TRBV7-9 CASSPSGSTDTQYF TGTGCCAGCAGCCCGAGCGGGTCCACAGATACGCAGTATTTT
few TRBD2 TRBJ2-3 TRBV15 CATSSSPGLAGADTQYF TGTGCCACCAGCAGCTCCCCGGGACTAGCGGGCGCAGATACGCAGTATTTT
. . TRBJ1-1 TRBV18 CASSPGVAFRAEAFF TGTGCCAGCTCACCAGGAGTGGCCTTTAGGGCTGAAGCTTTCTTT
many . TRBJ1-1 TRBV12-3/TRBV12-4 CASSWARGRADEAFF TGTGCCAGCAGTTGGGCCCGGGGGCGGGCTGATGAAGCTTTCTTT
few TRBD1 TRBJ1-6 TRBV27 CASRSTRQGANSPLHF TGTGCCAGCAGATCGACGAGGCAGGGGGCCAATTCACCCCTCCACTTT
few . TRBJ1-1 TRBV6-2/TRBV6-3 CASSYVGVNTEAFF TGTGCCAGCAGTTACGTCGGGGTTAACACTGAAGCTTTCTTT
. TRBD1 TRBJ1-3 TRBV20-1 CSARDRRQGTRPGNTIYF TGCAGTGCTAGAGATAGAAGACAGGGAACCCGGCCTGGAAACACCATATATTTT
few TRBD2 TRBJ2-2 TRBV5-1 CASSLSQLAGTGELFF TGCGCCAGCAGCTTAAGTCAACTAGCGGGAACCGGGGAGCTGTTTTTT
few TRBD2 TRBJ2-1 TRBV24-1 CATSDLSGTSGGAGQFF TGTGCCACCAGTGATCTTTCCGGGACTAGCGGGGGCGCGGGGCAGTTCTTC
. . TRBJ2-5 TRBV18 CASSPSSAPRETQYF TGTGCCAGCTCACCAAGTAGTGCACCACGGGAGACCCAGTACTTC
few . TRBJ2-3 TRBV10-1 CASSREWKDTQYF TGCGCCAGCAGTAGGGAATGGAAAGATACGCAGTATTTT
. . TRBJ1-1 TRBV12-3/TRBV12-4 CTSRRETVNTEAFF TGTACCAGCCGCCGGGAAACCGTGAACACTGAAGCTTTCTTT
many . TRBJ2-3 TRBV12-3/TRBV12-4 CASSPRQGGGLDTQYF TGTGCCAGCAGTCCGCGACAGGGAGGAGGTTTAGATACGCAGTATTTT
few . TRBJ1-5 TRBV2 CASSGFREGQPQHF TGTGCCAGCAGTGGCTTCAGGGAAGGGCAGCCCCAGCATTTT
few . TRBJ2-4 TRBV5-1 CASSLGVKNIQYF TGCGCCAGCAGCCTGGGCGTTAAAAACATTCAGTACTTC
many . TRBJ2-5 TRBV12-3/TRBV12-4 CASSLGQLQETQYF TGTGCCAGCAGTTTAGGGCAGCTCCAAGAGACCCAGTACTTC
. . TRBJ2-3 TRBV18 CASSAQKGADTQYF TGTGCCAGCTCGGCCCAAAAGGGAGCAGATACGCAGTATTTT
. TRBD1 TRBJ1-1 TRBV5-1 CASSFTGALGTEAFF TGCGCCAGCAGCTTTACAGGGGCATTGGGCACTGAAGCTTTCTTT
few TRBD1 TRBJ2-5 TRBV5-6 CASSLTGQGESRETQYF TGTGCCAGCAGCCTTACCGGACAGGGAGAGTCGCGAGAGACCCAGTACTTC
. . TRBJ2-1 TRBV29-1 CSGMGPSDEQFF TGCAGCGGGATGGGACCGTCGGATGAGCAGTTCTTC
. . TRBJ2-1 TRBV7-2 CASSLAPTAAEQFF TGTGCCAGCAGCTTAGCCCCGACAGCAGCTGAGCAGTTCTTC